This T cell receptor beta chain was captured by sequencing in a study of blood T cell repertoires in COVID-19. In the study overall: Donors in the United States, Italy and Spain gave samples during acute or convalescent COVID-19. Sample material is recorded as cDNA or gDNA derived from T cells, B-cell-depleted T cells, or PBMCs.

CDR3 length: 13 amino acids. Germline V gene lookup returns CDR1 LNHDA and CDR2 SQIVND (reference sequence). V was pared by 9 bases and J by 2 bases, with 5 bases of the junction left unmatched. Using immunoSEQ multiplex PCR, the repertoire was profiled, and TCRdb retains in-frame clones only, with some absent. The sample records under 200,000 clones, approximately 90% being singletons. The material sequenced was peripheral blood. The rearrangement uses TRBV19 and TRBJ2-7; 9 nucleotides line up with TRBD1. This TCR derives from a man in his forties with active or convalescent COVID-19. Written as DNA, the CDR3 is TGTGCCAGCCGACAGGGGGGAACCTACGAGCAGTACTTC. This codes for CASRQGGTYEQYF.